The clone carrying this T cell receptor beta chain was seen a handful of times. Its antigen is unidentified. The PCR made use of 60 Vbeta and 13 Jbeta primers. The method was immunoSEQ multiplex PCR; TCRdb's version includes in-frame clones alone and lacks a portion of them. This repertoire shows 150,000 to 250,000 clones, 75% to 90% found once; its top ten account for 6.5%. V lost 5 bases, J lost 4 bases, and 17 bases lay in between. This CDR3 has 15 residues. Germline V gives CDR1 SGHNT, CDR2 YENEEA. The sample comes from a study of cytomegalovirus exposure and HLA in healthy donors. Study results and caveats: It was likely that a cluster of highly shared sequence variants was a sequencing artifact.

The sequencing sample was made of PBMCs. This rearrangement joins TRBV11-3 to TRBJ2-5; a possible D gene is TRBD2 (6 bases). The sequence was obtained from a woman aged 45-65 years in good health and CMV-seropositive. As DNA, the CDR3 is TGTGCCAGCAGCCTCGGGACTGGACGAGGAGAGACCCAGTACTTC. Protein product: CASSLGTGRGETQYF.